This note documents a single T cell receptor beta chain sequence. The method was immunoSEQ multiplex PCR; TCRdb's version includes in-frame clones alone and lacks a portion of them. The sample lists around 1.1 million clones, roughly 80% occurring once. The data derive from a study of shared clonotypes between healthy human individuals. Germline V gene lookup returns CDR1 MNHEY and CDR2 SVGAGI. CDR3 size: 15 residues. J gave up 1 base and V 6 bases, and 6 bases lay outside the gene matches. The TCR sequence derives from a man aged 18 to 30 in good health. Some clones in this sample may be carry-over from other donors' samples. Sequencing was performed on memory CD4+ T cells from PBMCs. The subset here: CD45RA-negative fraction. This sequence joins TRBV6-5 and TRBJ1-1; 9 bases are shared with TRBD1. In nucleotides, the CDR3 is TGTGCCAGCAGGGGGACAGGGTCGACGAACACTGAAGCTTTCTTT. Protein: CASRGTGSTNTEAFF.